This T cell receptor beta chain was profiled in a study of cytomegalovirus exposure and HLA in healthy donors. CDR1 is GTSNPN, CDR2 SVGIG, per germline (reference sequence). Trimming removed 0 bases at V and 2 bases at J, with 7 bases between. The CDR3 has 13 residues. Primers included in the PCR were 60 Vbeta and 13 Jbeta primers. Here immunoSEQ multiplex PCR was the method, and the copy in TCRdb shows in-frame clones only, minus some. Among under 150,000 clones listed, 79% were seen once. On this clone: Antigen unknown.

Whole-study results and caveats: Associated with cytomegalovirus, according to the listing, were fewer than 200 TCR beta chains. Reported findings show TCR beta sequences accurately forecast HLA-A and HLA-B alleles in most subjects. In a later analysis, V- and J-gene trimming of beta chains associated with a DCLRE1C missense variant, replicated independently. Later work found that TCR association rates differed between HLA loci; DRB1 had the most and HLA-C the fewest.

This rearrangement joins TRBV30 to TRBJ1-1, with D uncertain. The sample consisted of PBMCs. The receptor was isolated from a man aged 18-30 years in good health and CMV-seronegative. In DNA, the CDR3 is TGTGCCTGGAGTGTTACAGTCAACACTGAAGCTTTCTTT. The encoded protein is CAWSVTVNTEAFF.